This passage covers 15 T cell receptor beta chains from one sample sequenced in a study of blood T cell repertoires in COVID-19 (dated by TCRdb to the early 2020s). Libraries were made using the immunoSEQ multiplex PCR assay. TCRdb obtained this table from immuneACCESS and retained in-frame rearrangements with V and J assigned. These tables miss some clones; where compared with another copy, unresolved V genes account for less than half of the shortfall, and the remainder is unexplained. The sample records about 68,000 clones, roughly 87% of which are singletons. The ten largest clones capture under 0.6% of the sample. The sequenced sample was peripheral blood. The receptors here all came from a man aged 50 to 60 with COVID-19, enrolled during active disease.

This clone was seen a single time. V and J are TRBV5-4 and TRBJ2-3, with 13 bases lining up with TRBD2. The germline V gene has CDR1 SGHNT and CDR2 YYREEE (reference sequence). The CDR3 is 16 amino acids. The trim removed 0 bases at V and 6 bases at J, leaving 4 bases unmatched. The CDR3 here is CASSLGLAGGVDTQYF. CDR3 nucleotide sequence: TGTGCCAGCAGCTTGGGACTAGCGGGAGGCGTGGATACGCAGTATTTT.

This clone was seen only once. The genes are TRBV7-2 and TRBJ2-1, with 7 positions matching TRBD2. V was clipped by 1 base and J by 0 bases; unmatched bases: 9. The CDR3 has 18 amino acids. Germline V gene sequence: CDR1 SGHTA, CDR2 FQGNSA. CDR3 sequence (DNA): TGTGCCAGCAGCTTAGAGTGGGCCGGGGGGACCTCCTACAATGAGCAGTTCTTC. This sequence encodes CASSLEWAGGTSYNEQFF.

This clone was seen more than once but under ten times. The chain links TRBV18 to TRBJ1-1; no definite D call. The CDR3 extends over 12 amino acids. V lost 2 bases to trimming and J lost 4 bases, with 5 bases between them. Per the germline V gene, CDR1 is KGHSH and CDR2 is LQKENI. CDR3 sequence (DNA): TGTGCCAGCTCACCATCAGGCACTGAAGCTTTCTTT. This codes for CASSPSGTEAFF. Combining the CDR3 with reference TRBV18 and TRBJ1-1 gives the whole variable domain NAGVMQNPRHLVRRRGQEARLRCSPMKGHSHVYWYRQLPEEGLKFMVYLQKENIIDESGMPKERFSAEFPKEGPSILRIQQVVRGDSAAYFCASSPSGTEAFFGQGTRLTVV.

The chain links TRBV6-2 or TRBV6-3 to TRBJ1-5; tentative D call: TRBD1 (6 bases). This CDR3 has 15 amino acids. The V and J ends lost 0 bases and 4 bases respectively, with 10 bases between them. The germline gives CDR1 MNHEY, CDR2 SVGEGT. CDR3 coding DNA: TGTGCCAGCAGTTACTCAGGGGGAGTAAATCAGCCCCAGCATTTT. Translation: CASSYSGGVNQPQHF.

This rearrangement joins TRBV7-2 to TRBJ2-3; 8 nucleotides agree with TRBD1. Germline CDR1 is SGHTA and CDR2 is FQGNSA. The CDR3 has 15 amino acids. Germline trimming cut 6 bases from V and 1 base from J; bases unmatched to any gene: 6. CDR3 coding DNA: TGTGCCAGCAGGGAGACAGGGGTTGGCACAGATACGCAGTATTTT. This codes for CASRETGVGTDTQYF.

The genes are TRBV9 and TRBJ1-1; D gene ambiguous. Looked up from germline, CDR1 is SGDLS and CDR2 is YYNGEE. The CDR3 runs 11 residues. V was clipped by 4 bases and J by 7 bases, with 8 bases between them. CDR3 sequence: CASSPSIEAFF. In DNA, the CDR3 is TGTGCCAGCAGCCCGAGTATTGAAGCTTTCTTT.

V and J are TRBV7-2 and TRBJ2-2; D unresolved. The CDR3 sequence is 15 residues long. Germline loops: CDR1 SGHTA, CDR2 FQGNSA. V was shortened by 6 bases and J by 4 bases, with 15 bases between the two germline ends. The CDR3 reads CASSPPRQRTGELFF. Here the CDR3 DNA reads TGTGCCAGCAGTCCTCCGCGGCAGCGCACCGGGGAGCTGTTTTTT.

This clone was counted only a few times. The J gene is TRBJ2-1, the V gene TRBV6-5, with TRBD2 matching 9 bases. Germline-derived CDR1 and CDR2 are MNHEY and SVGAGI. The CDR3 covers 14 residues. The V and J ends lost 4 bases and 6 bases, in that order; junction bases with no gene match: 4. The DNA of the CDR3 is TGTGCCAGCAGTTTGGATAGCGGGAGCAATGAGCAGTTCTTC. This translates into CASSLDSGSNEQFF.

The chain carries TRBV7-2 and TRBJ2-7; TRBD2 matches at 7 bases. V shed 1 base, J shed 2 bases, and the junction held 5 bases outside the gene matches. CDR1 is SGHTA, CDR2 FQGNSA, per germline. The CDR3 length is 15 residues. The CDR3 DNA reads TGTGCCAGCAGCTTAGGAGCGGGATCGCCCTACGAGCAGTACTTC. Translation: CASSLGAGSPYEQYF. Full variable domain (remainder filled in from reference TRBV7-2 and TRBJ2-7): GAGVSQSPSNKVTEKGKDVELRCDPISGHTALYWYRQSLGQGLEFLIYFQGNSAPDKSGLPSDRFSAERTGGSVSTLTIQRTQQEDSAVYLCASSLGAGSPYEQYFGPGTRLTVT.

The chain combines TRBV29-1 with TRBJ2-1; D not resolved. The CDR3 runs 14 residues. From germline, CDR1 is SQVTM and CDR2 ANQGSEA. V dropped 5 bases and J dropped 0 bases, with 11 bases sitting between them. The CDR3 spells CSVCLESSYNEQFF. As DNA, the CDR3 is TGCAGCGTTTGCTTAGAAAGCTCCTACAATGAGCAGTTCTTC.

This chain connects TRBV6-5 to TRBJ2-1, with 9 bases lining up with TRBD2. The CDR3 has 14 amino acids. Germline values: CDR1 MNHEY, CDR2 SVGAGI. With 7 bases clipped from V and 3 bases from J, the junction kept 4 bases outside the gene matches. The CDR3 DNA is TGTGCCAGCACTAGCGGGGTCTACTACAATGAGCAGTTCTTC. This sequence encodes CASTSGVYYNEQFF.

For the CDR3, the DNA is TGCGCCAGCAGCTTGGGGGGGACATATAATGAAAAACTGTTTTTT. Residues: CASSLGGTYNEKLFF. The chain is built from TRBV5-1 and TRBJ1-4; tentative D call: TRBD1 (6 bases). CDR1 and CDR2 (germline): SGHRS, YFSETQ. The V end was cut by 0 bases, the J end by 4 bases, with 10 bases between. The CDR3 runs to 15 residues.

This chain links TRBV2 with TRBJ1-4; 7 bases agree with TRBD1. The CDR3 is 15 residues long. J lost 2 bases, V lost 2 bases, and 2 bases had no gene match. Germline-derived CDR1 and CDR2 are SNHLY and FYNNEI. The CDR3 loop is CASSEWGQTNEKLFF. DNA of the CDR3: TGTGCCAGCAGTGAATGGGGACAGACTAATGAAAAACTGTTTTTT.

The CDR3 sequence: CASSPKGTGPYEQYF. In nucleotides, the CDR3 is TGTGCCAGTAGTCCTAAGGGGACAGGGCCCTACGAGCAGTACTTC. This chain connects TRBV19 to TRBJ2-7, with 9 positions matching TRBD1. The germline V gene has CDR1 LNHDA and CDR2 SQIVND (reference sequence). The V segment lost 5 bases and the J segment 2 bases; nucleotides outside the gene matches: 7. The CDR3 has 15 amino acids.

This clone was counted a single time. The V gene is TRBV7-2, the J gene TRBJ1-2, with D possibly being TRBD1 (6 bases). Trimming removed 4 bases from V and 4 bases from J, with 10 bases in between. This CDR3 is built from 13 residues. Germline V gene lookup returns CDR1 SGHTA and CDR2 FQGNSA. The CDR3 DNA reads as TGTGCCAGCAGCTCACAGGGCCCCTATGGCTACACCTTC. Translation: CASSSQGPYGYTF. The complete variable domain, with remaining parts taken from reference TRBV7-2 and TRBJ1-2, reads GAGVSQSPSNKVTEKGKDVELRCDPISGHTALYWYRQSLGQGLEFLIYFQGNSAPDKSGLPSDRFSAERTGGSVSTLTIQRTQQEDSAVYLCASSSQGPYGYTFGSGTRLTVV.